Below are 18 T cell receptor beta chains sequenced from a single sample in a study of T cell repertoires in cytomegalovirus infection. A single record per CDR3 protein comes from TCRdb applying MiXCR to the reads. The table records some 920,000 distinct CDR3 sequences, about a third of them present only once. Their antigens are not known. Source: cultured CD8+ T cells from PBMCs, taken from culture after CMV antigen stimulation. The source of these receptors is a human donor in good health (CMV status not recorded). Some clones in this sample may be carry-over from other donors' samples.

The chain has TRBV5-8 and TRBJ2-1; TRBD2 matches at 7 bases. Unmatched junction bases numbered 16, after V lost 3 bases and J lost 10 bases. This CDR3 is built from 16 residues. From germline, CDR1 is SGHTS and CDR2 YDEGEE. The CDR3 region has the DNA TGTGCCAGCAGCTCAAGGGGTAGCGGGTTACAATGGGAGCAGTTCTTC. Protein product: CASSSRGSGLQWEQFF.

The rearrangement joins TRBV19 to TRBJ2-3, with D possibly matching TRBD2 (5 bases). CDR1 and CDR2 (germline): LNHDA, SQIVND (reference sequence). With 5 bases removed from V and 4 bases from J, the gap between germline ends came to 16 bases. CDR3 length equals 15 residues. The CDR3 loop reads CASSLWELRADTQYF. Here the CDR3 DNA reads TGTGCCAGTAGTCTCTGGGAGTTACGAGCAGATACGCAGTATTTT.

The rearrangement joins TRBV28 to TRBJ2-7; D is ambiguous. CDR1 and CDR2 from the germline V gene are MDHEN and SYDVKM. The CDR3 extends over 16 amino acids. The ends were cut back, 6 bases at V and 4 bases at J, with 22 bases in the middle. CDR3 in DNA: TGTGCCAGCAGCCCCCCCGGGCCACCCTCCATTTACGAGCAGTACGTC. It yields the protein CASSPPGPPSIYEQYV.

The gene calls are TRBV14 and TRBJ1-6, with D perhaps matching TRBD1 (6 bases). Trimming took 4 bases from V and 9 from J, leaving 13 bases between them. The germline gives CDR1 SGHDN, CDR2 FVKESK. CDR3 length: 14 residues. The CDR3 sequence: CASSLTGNGSPLHF. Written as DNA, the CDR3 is TGTGCCAGCAGCCTTACAGGGAACGGTTCACCCCTCCACTTT.

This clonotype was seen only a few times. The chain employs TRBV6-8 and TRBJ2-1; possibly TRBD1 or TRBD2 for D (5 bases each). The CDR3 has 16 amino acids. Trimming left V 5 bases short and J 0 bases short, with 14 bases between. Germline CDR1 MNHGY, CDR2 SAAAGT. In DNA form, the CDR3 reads TGTGCCAGCAGTCGACGGGACCGTAGCTCCTACAATGAGCAGTTCTTC. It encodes CASSRRDRSSYNEQFF.

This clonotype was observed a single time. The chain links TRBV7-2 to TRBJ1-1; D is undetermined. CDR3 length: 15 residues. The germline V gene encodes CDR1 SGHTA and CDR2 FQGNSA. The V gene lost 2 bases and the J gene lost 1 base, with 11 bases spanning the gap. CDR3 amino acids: CASSLSLAWNTEAFF. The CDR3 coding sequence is TGTGCCAGCAGCTTAAGTCTGGCGTGGAACACTGAAGCTTTCTTT.

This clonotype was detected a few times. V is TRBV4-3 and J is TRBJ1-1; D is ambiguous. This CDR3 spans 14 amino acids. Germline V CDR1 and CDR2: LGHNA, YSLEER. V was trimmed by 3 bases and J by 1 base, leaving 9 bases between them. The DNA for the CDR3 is TGCGCCAGCAGCCACGTGGGAGAGAACACTGAAGCTTTCTTT. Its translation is CASSHVGENTEAFF.

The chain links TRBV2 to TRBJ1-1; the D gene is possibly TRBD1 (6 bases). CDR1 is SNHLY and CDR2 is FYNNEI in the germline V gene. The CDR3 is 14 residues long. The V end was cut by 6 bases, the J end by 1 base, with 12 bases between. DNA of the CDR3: TGTGCCAGCAGCACAGGGTACAAGAACACTGAAGCTTTCTTT. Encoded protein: CASSTGYKNTEAFF. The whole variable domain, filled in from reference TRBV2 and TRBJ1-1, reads EPEVTQTPSHQVTQMGQEVILRCVPISNHLYFYWYRQILGQKVEFLVSFYNNEISEKSEIFDDQFSVERPDGSNFTLKIRSTKLEDSAMYFCASSTGYKNTEAFFGQGTRLTVV.

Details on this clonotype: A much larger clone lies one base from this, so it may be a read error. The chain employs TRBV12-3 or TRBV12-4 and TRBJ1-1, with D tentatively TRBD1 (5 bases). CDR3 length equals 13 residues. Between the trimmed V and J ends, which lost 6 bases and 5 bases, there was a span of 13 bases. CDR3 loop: CASRVVGPTEAFF. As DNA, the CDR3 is TGTGCCAGCAGGGTGGTGGGGCCTACTGAAGCTTTCTTT.

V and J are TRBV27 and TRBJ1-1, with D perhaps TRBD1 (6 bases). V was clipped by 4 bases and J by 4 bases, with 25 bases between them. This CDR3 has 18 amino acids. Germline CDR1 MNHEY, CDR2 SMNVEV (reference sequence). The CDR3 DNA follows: TGTGCCAGCAGTTCACAAAGGGGCCCTGGGGGGGCGAGCACTGAAGCTTTCTTT. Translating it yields CASSSQRGPGGASTEAFF.

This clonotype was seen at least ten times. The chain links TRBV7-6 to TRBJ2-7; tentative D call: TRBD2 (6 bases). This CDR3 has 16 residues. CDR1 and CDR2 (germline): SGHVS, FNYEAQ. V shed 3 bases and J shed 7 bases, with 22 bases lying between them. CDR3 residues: CASSLDYVPGANEQYF. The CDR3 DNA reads TGTGCCAGCAGCTTGGACTATGTACCCGGAGCGAATGAGCAGTACTTC. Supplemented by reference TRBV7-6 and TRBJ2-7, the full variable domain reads GAGVSQSPRYKVTKRGQDVALRCDPISGHVSLYWYRQALGQGPEFLTYFNYEAQQDKSGLPNDRFSAERPEGSISTLTIQRTEQRDSAMYRCASSLDYVPGANEQYFGPGTRLTVT.

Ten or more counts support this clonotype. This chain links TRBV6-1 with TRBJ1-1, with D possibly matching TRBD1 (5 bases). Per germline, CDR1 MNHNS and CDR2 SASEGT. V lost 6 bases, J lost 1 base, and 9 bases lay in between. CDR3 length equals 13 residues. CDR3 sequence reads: CASRARANTEAFF. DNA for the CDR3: TGTGCCAGCAGGGCCAGGGCGAACACTGAAGCTTTCTTT.

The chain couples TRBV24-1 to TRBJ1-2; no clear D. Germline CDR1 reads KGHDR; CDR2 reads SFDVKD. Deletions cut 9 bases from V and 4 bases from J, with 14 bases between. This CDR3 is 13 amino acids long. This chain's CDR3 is CATAGVEGYGYTF. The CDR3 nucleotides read TGTGCCACCGCGGGAGTAGAAGGCTATGGCTACACCTTC.

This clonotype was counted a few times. The CDR3: CASSLETSGLYEQYF. Written as DNA, the CDR3 is TGCGCCAGCAGCCTCGAAACTAGCGGACTCTACGAGCAGTACTTC. The rearrangement links TRBV5-1 to TRBJ2-7; 8 bases fit TRBD2. The CDR3 extends over 15 amino acids. CDR1 is SGHRS and CDR2 is YFSETQ in the germline V gene. The V gene end was trimmed by 4 bases and the J gene end by 3 bases; junction bases not matched to a gene: 9.

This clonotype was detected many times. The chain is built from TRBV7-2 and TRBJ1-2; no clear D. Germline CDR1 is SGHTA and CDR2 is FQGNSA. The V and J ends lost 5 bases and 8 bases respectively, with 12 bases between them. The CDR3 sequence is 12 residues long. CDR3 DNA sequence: TGTGCCAGCAGCAATCTAGATATAGGCTACACCTTC. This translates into CASSNLDIGYTF.

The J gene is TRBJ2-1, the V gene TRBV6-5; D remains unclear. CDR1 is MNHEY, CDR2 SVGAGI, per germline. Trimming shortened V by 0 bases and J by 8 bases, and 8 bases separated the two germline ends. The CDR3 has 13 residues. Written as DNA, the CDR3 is TGTGCCAGCAGTTACTCGATTATCGATGAGCAGTTCTTC. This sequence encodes CASSYSIIDEQFF.

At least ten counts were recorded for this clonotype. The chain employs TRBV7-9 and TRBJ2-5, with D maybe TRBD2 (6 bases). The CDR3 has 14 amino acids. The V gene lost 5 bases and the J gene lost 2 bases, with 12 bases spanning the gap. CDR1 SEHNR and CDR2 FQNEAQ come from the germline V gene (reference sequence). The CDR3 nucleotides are TGTGCCAGCAGCGCACTAGCAGTACAAGAGACCCAGTACTTC. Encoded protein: CASSALAVQETQYF. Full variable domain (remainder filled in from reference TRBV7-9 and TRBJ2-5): DTGVSQNPRHKITKRGQNVTFRCDPISEHNRLYWYRQTLGQGPEFLTYFQNEAQLEKSRLLSDRFSAERPKGSFSTLEIQRTEQGDSAMYLCASSALAVQETQYFGPGTRLLVL.

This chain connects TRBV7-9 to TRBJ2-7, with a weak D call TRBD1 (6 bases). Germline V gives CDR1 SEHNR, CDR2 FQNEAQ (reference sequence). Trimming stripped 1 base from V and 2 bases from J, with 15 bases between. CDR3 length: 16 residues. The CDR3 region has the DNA TGTGCCAGCAGCTTAGGGCACAGGGAAGGTCCCTACGAGCAGTACTTC. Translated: CASSLGHREGPYEQYF. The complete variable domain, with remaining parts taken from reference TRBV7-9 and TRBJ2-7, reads DTGVSQNPRHKITKRGQNVTFRCDPISEHNRLYWYRQTLGQGPEFLTYFQNEAQLEKSRLLSDRFSAERPKGSFSTLEIQRTEQGDSAMYLCASSLGHREGPYEQYFGPGTRLTVT.